These 5 T cell receptor beta chains came from one sample sequenced in a study of T-cell reconstitution after alpha-beta-depleted transplantation in children. The library targeted TCRbeta and was prepared with unique molecular identifiers. One entry per CDR3 protein results from TCRdb running MiXCR on the PCR reads. The table records 200,000 or so distinct CDR3 sequences, around 7.7% of them present only once. The source material was PBMCs, mostly from graft donor cells, sampled 360 days after TCRalphabeta/CD19-depleted stem cell transplant. The source of these receptors is a male patient aged 2 to 10 who had a stem cell transplant for acute myeloid leukemia, so the T cells may come from the graft donor.

This clonotype was recorded a few times. The gene calls are TRBV29-1 and TRBJ1-1; D may be TRBD1 (5 bases). V was pared by 7 bases and J by 1 base, with 13 bases between. From germline, CDR1 is SQVTM and CDR2 ANQGSEA. The CDR3 totals 13 residues. CDR3 in DNA: TGCAGCGGGGGGGGACGGGGGAACACTGAAGCTTTCTTT. As protein: CSGGGRGNTEAFF.

In this sample, this clonotype turned up a few times. This chain connects TRBV7-3 to TRBJ2-3; 11 bases fit TRBD2. The CDR3 runs 21 residues. V shed 1 base and J 4 bases; nucleotides not matched to a gene: 19. In germline, CDR1 is SGHTA, CDR2 FQGTGA. CDR3: CASSLKSSARSGGAAADTQYF. Written as DNA, the CDR3 is TGTGCCAGCAGCTTAAAAAGTTCCGCCCGTAGCGGGGGGGCCGCAGCAGATACGCAGTATTTT.

This clonotype has only a few counts. The gene calls are TRBV30 and TRBJ2-7, with 7 bases matching TRBD1. V trimming: 8 bases; J trimming: 10 bases; junction bases outside the gene matches: 20. Germline CDR1 GTSNPN, CDR2 SVGIG (reference sequence). The CDR3 totals 14 residues. The CDR3 sequence is CAQGRQGRGFDQYV. The DNA of the CDR3 is TGTGCCCAAGGGAGACAGGGTCGTGGATTTGATCAGTACGTC.

This clonotype has ten or more counts. The J gene is TRBJ2-2, the V gene TRBV10-3; the D gene is possibly TRBD2 (5 bases). Germline CDR1 and CDR2: ENHRY and SYGVKD. The CDR3 runs to 15 residues. Trimming shortened V by 6 bases and J by 1 base, and 12 bases separated the two germline ends. The CDR3 coding sequence is TGTGCCATCAGGAGGACTCTACTGAACACCGGGGAGCTGTTTTTT. It translates to CAIRRTLLNTGELFF.

This sequence joins TRBV21-1 and TRBJ2-2; no DNA check was done on the table's D call, TRBD1. TRBV21-1 is given as a pseudogene. The CDR3 length is 17 residues. In DNA, the CDR3 is TGTGCCCCCGGGGACAGAATTACCCGGGGGCACACCGGGGAGCTGTTTTTT. This codes for CAPGDRITRGHTGELFF.